The rows below give T cell receptor beta chains drawn from one sample of a study of siplizumab effects on memory and regulatory T cells. Their antigen targets remain unknown. Libraries were prepared by immunoSEQ multiplex PCR; TCRdb keeps only in-frame clonotypes and omits some of them. The sample lists under 20,000 clones, approximately 46% occurring once. Sequenced material: CFSE-low (dividing) CD4+ T cells sorted from an allogeneic mixed lymphocyte reaction. These receptors originate from a human donor in good health; the cells came from an allogeneic mixed lymphocyte reaction. The CDR3 runs from the conserved cysteine through the conserved F or W.

j_call: TRBJ2-7
v_call: TRBV27
cdr3_aa: CASSRDRGYEQYF

j_call: TRBJ1-4
v_call: TRBV11-2
cdr3_aa: CASSLGQSEKLFF

j_call: TRBJ2-7
v_call: TRBV6-5
cdr3_aa: CASRNSGLAGNF

j_call: TRBJ2-5
v_call: TRBV4-3
cdr3_aa: CASRGWGGETQYF

j_call: TRBJ2-3
v_call: TRBV5-6
cdr3_aa: CASSLALTGRRTDTQYF

j_call: TRBJ1-1
v_call: TRBV6-5
cdr3_aa: CASITTGGIEAFF

j_call: TRBJ1-5
v_call: TRBV5-4
cdr3_aa: CASSLFNGGAGNQPQHF

j_call: TRBJ2-5
v_call: TRBV6-5
cdr3_aa: CASSYIGETQYF

j_call: TRBJ1-1
v_call: TRBV11-2
cdr3_aa: CASSRFSQEAFF

j_call: TRBJ2-7
v_call: TRBV7-6
cdr3_aa: CASSLGGRREQYF

j_call: TRBJ2-7
v_call: TRBV5-4
cdr3_aa: CASFVMQRDYEQYF

j_call: TRBJ2-7
v_call: TRBV6-6
cdr3_aa: CASSYTSSYEQYF

j_call: TRBJ1-3
v_call: TRBV15
cdr3_aa: CATSRDPGPSGNTIYF

j_call: -
v_call: TRBV9
cdr3_aa: CASSAGGRGFTYEQYF

j_call: TRBJ1-2
v_call: TRBV5-4
cdr3_aa: CASSLVLYNYGYTF

j_call: TRBJ2-1
v_call: TRBV15
cdr3_aa: CATRSRKYPDSYNEQFF

j_call: TRBJ1-2
v_call: TRBV18
cdr3_aa: CASSGNSGGLYGYTF

j_call: TRBJ2-4
v_call: TRBV9
cdr3_aa: CASSVVGVNIQYF

j_call: TRBJ1-1
v_call: TRBV30
cdr3_aa: CAWKTGGLNTEAFF

j_call: TRBJ2-7
v_call: TRBV19
cdr3_aa: CASRRLAGVSEQYF

j_call: TRBJ1-4
v_call: TRBV11-2
cdr3_aa: CASSLALYEKLFF

j_call: TRBJ1-2
v_call: TRBV6-5
cdr3_aa: CASSYWGTGEGYTF

j_call: TRBJ1-6
v_call: TRBV5-4
cdr3_aa: CASSLVSSYNSPLHF

j_call: TRBJ2-7
v_call: TRBV5-1
cdr3_aa: CASSLTVQGQGANEQYF

j_call: TRBJ2-3
v_call: TRBV4-2
cdr3_aa: CASSQDSRIGGLADTQYF

j_call: TRBJ1-4
v_call: TRBV6-5
cdr3_aa: CASSVEGGEKLFF

j_call: TRBJ2-1
v_call: TRBV5-6
cdr3_aa: CASSLAGGNSYNEQFF

j_call: TRBJ1-2
v_call: TRBV7-6
cdr3_aa: CASSTSGTDNYGYTF

j_call: TRBJ1-5
v_call: TRBV5-1
cdr3_aa: CASSLELAPDQPQHF

j_call: TRBJ2-1
v_call: TRBV6-1
cdr3_aa: CATYPGTATYNEQFF

j_call: TRBJ1-1
v_call: TRBV7-3
cdr3_aa: CASSTPGTGSEAFF

j_call: TRBJ2-5
v_call: TRBV19
cdr3_aa: CATARLSGETQYF

j_call: TRBJ2-5
v_call: TRBV7-2
cdr3_aa: CASSLVREETQYF

j_call: TRBJ1-5
v_call: TRBV18
cdr3_aa: CASSTLPEAPQHF

j_call: TRBJ1-1
v_call: TRBV18
cdr3_aa: CASSPNLNTEAFF

j_call: TRBJ1-6
v_call: TRBV7-2
cdr3_aa: CASSLPNSPLHF

j_call: TRBJ1-1
v_call: TRBV18
cdr3_aa: CASSPRSYGAGEEAFF

j_call: TRBJ1-1
v_call: TRBV19
cdr3_aa: CASSNHPVNNMNTEAFF